A single sample gave rise to the 11 T cell receptor beta chains below, sequenced in a study of blood T cell repertoires in COVID-19. The repertoire was sequenced with immunoSEQ multiplex PCR; TCRdb's copy has only in-frame clones and lacks some. The profile shows under 300,000 clones, approximately 91% of them singletons. The sequencing sample was made of peripheral blood. These receptors came from a woman between 25 and 40 years old with acute or convalescent COVID-19.

This rearrangement joins TRBV27 to TRBJ1-2, with a tentative D call TRBD1 (6 bases). Germline CDR1 is MNHEY and CDR2 is SMNVEV (reference sequence). CDR3 length: 16 residues. Trimming stripped 2 bases from V and 4 bases from J, with 17 bases between. CDR3 bases: TGTGCCAGCAGTTTAAAAGGGGGGGCCACTGCCTATGGCTACACCTTC. Residues: CASSLKGGATAYGYTF.

This chain links TRBV5-4 with TRBJ2-1; D possibly corresponds to TRBD1 (5 bases). CDR1 and CDR2 from the germline V gene are SGHNT and YYREEE (reference sequence). V lost 2 bases to trimming and J lost 0 bases, with 12 bases between them. The CDR3 extends over 16 amino acids. The DNA of the CDR3 is TGTGCCAGCAGCTTATTAGGGGCCGGCTCCTACAATGAGCAGTTCTTC. Its translation: CASSLLGAGSYNEQFF.

There are a few counts of this clone. The rearrangement joins TRBV13 to TRBJ1-1; a possible D gene is TRBD1 (5 bases). Between the trimmed V and J ends, which lost 5 bases and 3 bases, there was a span of 22 bases. There are 17 residues in the CDR3. Per the germline V gene, CDR1 is PRHDT and CDR2 is FYEKMQ (reference sequence). The CDR3 sequence is CASSRSTMGGAYTEAFF. The CDR3 coding sequence is TGTGCCAGCAGCCGTTCCACCATGGGAGGGGCCTACACTGAAGCTTTCTTT.

The rearrangement links TRBV6-5 to TRBJ2-7; 12 nucleotides align to TRBD2. Trimming removed 8 bases from V and 4 bases from J; junction bases left unmatched: 3. Germline CDR1 MNHEY, CDR2 SVGAGI. CDR3 size: 13 residues. The CDR3 bases are TGTGCCAGCCTGACTAGCGGGAGTTACGAGCAGTACTTC. This codes for CASLTSGSYEQYF.

The V gene is TRBV10-3, the J gene TRBJ1-3; 7 bases are shared with TRBD1. Germline V gene lookup returns CDR1 ENHRY and CDR2 SYGVKD. Trimming removed 10 bases from V and 0 bases from J; junction bases left unmatched: 6. The CDR3 consists of 14 residues. Here the CDR3 reads CATNDRASGNTIYF. The CDR3 coding sequence is TGTGCCACTAACGACAGGGCCTCTGGAAACACCATATATTTT.

The chain recombines TRBV3-1 (or the pseudogene TRBV3-2) with TRBJ2-5, with D maybe TRBD2 (5 bases). From germline, CDR1 is LGHDT and CDR2 YNNKEL (reference sequence). This CDR3 is built from 14 residues. The V end lost 4 bases, the J end lost 5 bases, and 14 bases lay between the germline ends. Written as DNA, the CDR3 is TGTGCCAGCAGCCCCAACACCGGGGAGGAGACCCAGTACTTC. This encodes CASSPNTGEETQYF.

This sequence joins TRBV27 and TRBJ1-5; D not resolved. Deletions cut 4 bases from V and 6 bases from J, with 13 bases between. This CDR3 has 14 residues. Per germline, CDR1 MNHEY and CDR2 SMNVEV (reference sequence). CDR3 bases: TGTGCCAGCAGTTCGCCCACGCGGGGTCAGCCCCAGCATTTT. It is translated as CASSSPTRGQPQHF.

The rearrangement joins TRBV9 to TRBJ2-7, with 8 bases aligning to TRBD2. CDR1 is SGDLS, CDR2 YYNGEE, per germline. The J segment lost 3 bases and the V segment lost 0 bases, leaving 5 bases of the junction unmatched. The CDR3 extends over 15 amino acids. The CDR3 protein is CASSVAISGIYEQYF. In DNA form, the CDR3 reads TGTGCCAGCAGCGTAGCAATTAGCGGGATCTACGAGCAGTACTTC.

The chain links TRBV10-1 to TRBJ1-4, with D possibly TRBD1 on 6 matching bases. This CDR3 has 16 residues. The V gene's germline CDR1 is WNHNN and CDR2 SYGVQD (reference sequence). The ends were cut back, 0 bases at V and 1 base at J, with 9 bases in the middle. The CDR3: CASSESVGGTNEKLFF. CDR3 nucleotide sequence: TGCGCCAGCAGTGAGTCCGTAGGGGGAACTAATGAAAAACTGTTTTTT.

This clone was detected once. This chain joins TRBV7-2 and TRBJ2-1, with D uncertain. V lost 3 bases and J 1 base, leaving 10 bases between the germline ends. CDR1 and CDR2 from the germline V gene are SGHTA and FQGNSA. This CDR3 contains 15 residues. The CDR3 spells CASSLQSISYNEQFF. CDR3 bases: TGTGCCAGCAGCTTGCAAAGCATTTCCTACAATGAGCAGTTCTTC.

V and J are TRBV29-1 and TRBJ1-4, with TRBD1 matching 11 bases. J gave up 10 bases and V 3 bases, and 7 bases lay outside the gene matches. CDR3 size: 14 residues. CDR1 is SQVTM, CDR2 ANQGSEA, per germline. The CDR3 loop is CSVDPGTGGTKLFF. In nucleotides, the CDR3 is TGCAGCGTTGATCCCGGGACAGGGGGAACAAAACTGTTTTTT. Supplemented by reference TRBV29-1 and TRBJ1-4, the full variable domain reads SAVISQKPSRDICQRGTSLTIQCQVDSQVTMMFWYRQQPGQSLTLIATANQGSEATYESGFVIDKFPISRPNLTFSTLTVSNMSPEDSSIYLCSVDPGTGGTKLFFGSGTQLSVL.